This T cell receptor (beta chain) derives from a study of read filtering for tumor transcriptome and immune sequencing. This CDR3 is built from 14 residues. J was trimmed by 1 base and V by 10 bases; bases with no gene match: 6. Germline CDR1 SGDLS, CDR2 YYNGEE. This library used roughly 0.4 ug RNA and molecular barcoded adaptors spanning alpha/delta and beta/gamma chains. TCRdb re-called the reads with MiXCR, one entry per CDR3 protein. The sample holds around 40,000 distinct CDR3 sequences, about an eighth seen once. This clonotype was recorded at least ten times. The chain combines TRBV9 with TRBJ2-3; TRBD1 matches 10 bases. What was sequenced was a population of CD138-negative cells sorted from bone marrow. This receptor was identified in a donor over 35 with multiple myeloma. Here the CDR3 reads CALRGTGGTDTQYF. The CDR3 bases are TGTGCCCTCAGGGGGACAGGGGGCACAGATACGCAGTATTTT.